This TCR beta chain originates from a study of blood T cell repertoires in COVID-19. Measured with immunoSEQ multiplex PCR; TCRdb has only the in-frame clones, and not every one. The sample holds roughly 100,000 clones, approximately 86% seen once. The CDR3 is made up of 15 amino acids. The germline V gene has CDR1 SGHTA and CDR2 FQGNSA. Between the trimmed V and J ends, which lost 6 bases and 0 bases, there was a span of 11 bases. The chain carries TRBV7-2 and TRBJ2-2; the D gene is possibly TRBD1 (6 bases). What was sequenced was peripheral blood. The TCR sequence derives from a man in his fifties with active or convalescent COVID-19. The CDR3 DNA sequence: TGTGCCAGCAGGTCGGGACACGCGAACACCGGGGAGCTGTTTTTT. Its protein product is CASRSGHANTGELFF.